This T cell receptor beta chain was sequenced for a study of blood T cells in healthy people across ages. This clonotype was counted between two and nine times. V was trimmed by 3 bases and J by 0 bases, leaving 12 bases between them. The CDR3 totals 15 residues. The germline gives CDR1 SGDLS, CDR2 YYNGEE. For the second PCR, which ran for about 7 to 11 cycles, a sample-barcoded 5' primer and a J-beta primer mix were used. The template-switch adaptor was a 5' adaptor with 12 random nucleotides. It tagged each cDNA molecule. TCRdb independently ran MiXCR on the 5' RACE reads; one entry per CDR3 protein. Here the sample spans 800,000 to 1,300,000 distinct CDR3 sequences, approximately 25% being singletons. The same specimen was also included in a second study, on T cells of mothers and their children.

The sample consisted of blood. The chain is built from TRBV9 and TRBJ2-5, with D maybe TRBD1 (5 bases). The source is a girl under 10 years old in good health. The CDR3 DNA follows: TGTGCCAGCAGCGCTCCGGTCAGGGACCAAGAGACCCAGTACTTC. Its translation is CASSAPVRDQETQYF.